A single sample gave rise to the 25 T cell receptor beta chains below, sequenced in a study of cytomegalovirus exposure and HLA in healthy donors. PCR involved 60 Vbeta and 13 Jbeta primers. Repertoires were generated with immunoSEQ multiplex PCR, while TCRdb's copy carries only in-frame clones and drops some. This sample has approximately 150,000 clones, with 64% found just once. The material sequenced was PBMCs. The receptors here all came from a young woman in good health and CMV-seropositive.

DNA for the CDR3: TGTGCCAGCGTGACAGGGATTAATCAGCCCCAGCATTTT. Its translation is CASVTGINQPQHF. This chain links TRBV19 with TRBJ1-5; 7 bases map to TRBD1. The CDR3 sequence is 13 residues long. Germline loops: CDR1 LNHDA, CDR2 SQIVND (reference sequence). J lost 4 bases, V lost 9 bases, and 6 bases had no gene match.

This clone was seen more than once but under ten times. The chain employs TRBV11-2 and TRBJ2-7; 7 nucleotides agree with TRBD2. Germline V gene data show CDR1 as SGHAT and CDR2 as FQNNGV. CDR3 length: 15 residues. V dropped 7 bases and J dropped 1; count of bases not matched to a gene: 10. The CDR3 region is CASTLGGGLSYEQYF. CDR3 nucleotides: TGTGCCAGCACCTTGGGCGGGGGTTTGTCCTACGAGCAGTACTTC.

This chain joins TRBV5-4 and TRBJ2-7; 8 bases are shared with TRBD1. Germline CDR1 SGHNT, CDR2 YYREEE (reference sequence). Trimming at V came to 3 bases and at J to 6 bases, leaving 8 bases not matched to a gene. The CDR3 covers 14 residues. CDR3: CASSYRGAPVEQYF. The CDR3 coding sequence is TGTGCCAGCAGCTACAGGGGGGCACCCGTCGAGCAGTACTTC.

V gene TRBV9 combines with J gene TRBJ2-7; D is possibly TRBD1 (6 bases). V dropped 0 bases and J dropped 4 bases, with 11 bases sitting between them. Germline CDR1 is SGDLS and CDR2 is YYNGEE. CDR3 length: 14 amino acids. The CDR3 loop reads CASSVVGGDYEQYF. The CDR3 DNA reads TGTGCCAGCAGCGTAGTAGGGGGAGATTACGAGCAGTACTTC.

V gene TRBV7-2 combines with J gene TRBJ1-2; 7 nucleotides agree with TRBD1. CDR1 is SGHTA, CDR2 FQGNSA, per germline. The CDR3 covers 14 residues. After removal of 2 bases from V and 5 bases from J, the junction contained 5 bases not matched to a gene. The chain's CDR3 is CASSLTGAVYGYTF. The CDR3 bases are TGTGCCAGCAGCTTAACAGGGGCGGTTTATGGCTACACCTTC.

This clone was seen more than once but under ten times. This sequence joins TRBV5-1 and TRBJ1-2; 7 nucleotides line up with TRBD1. The V gene's germline CDR1 is SGHRS and CDR2 YFSETQ. CDR3 length: 14 amino acids. Germline trimming cut 4 bases from V and 8 bases from J; bases unmatched to any gene: 11. The CDR3 nucleotides read TGCGCCAGCAGCCCCAGGGGGGAGGTTCGAGGCTACACCTTC. Protein sequence: CASSPRGEVRGYTF.

This clone was seen a few times. The chain links TRBV7-2 to TRBJ2-7; a weak D match, TRBD2 (6 bases). In germline, CDR1 is SGHTA, CDR2 FQGNSA. The CDR3 is 15 amino acids. The germline V and J ends were trimmed by 1 base and 1 base, with 11 bases remaining between them. The CDR3 DNA sequence: TGTGCCAGCAGCTTAGTGGCTAGCGTATCCTACGAGCAGTACTTC. Amino acid sequence: CASSLVASVSYEQYF.

V is TRBV7-9 and J is TRBJ2-3, with D unclear. V lost 1 base and J lost 6, with 11 bases in between. This CDR3 has 14 residues. Germline lookup yields CDR1 SEHNR and CDR2 FQNEAQ (reference sequence). The CDR3 region is CASSLGYARDTQYF. Here the CDR3 DNA reads TGTGCCAGCAGCTTAGGGTACGCGCGGGATACGCAGTATTTT.

This chain joins TRBV2 and TRBJ2-7; TRBD2 matches 12 bases. Germline assignment: CDR1 SNHLY and CDR2 FYNNEI. The CDR3 length is 14 residues. V lost 3 bases and J lost 3; bases outside the gene matches: 0. The CDR3, as DNA: TGTGCCAGCAGTGAGACTAGCGGGGGCTACGAGCAGTACTTC. Protein: CASSETSGGYEQYF.

The chain has TRBV5-1 and TRBJ2-3; TRBD2 agrees at 12 bases. The CDR3 runs to 16 residues. V trimming: 0 bases; J trimming: 5 bases; junction bases outside the gene matches: 4. The germline CDR1 and CDR2 sequences are SGHRS and YFSETQ. CDR3 protein: CASSLGTSGMIDTQYF. The CDR3 DNA sequence: TGCGCCAGCAGCTTGGGGACTAGCGGGATGATAGATACGCAGTATTTT.

The V call is TRBV11-2, the J call TRBJ1-3; perhaps TRBD1 as D (5 bases). Trimming left V 5 bases short and J 2 bases short, with 13 bases between. CDR1 is SGHAT and CDR2 is FQNNGV in the germline V gene. This CDR3 is 15 amino acids long. The CDR3 coding sequence is TGTGCCAGCAGCCCAATTCGGGGGACTGGAAACACCATATATTTT. Its protein is CASSPIRGTGNTIYF.

This clone was counted between two and nine times. The gene calls are TRBV5-1 and TRBJ1-5; possible D gene TRBD1, 6 bases. This CDR3 region has 15 residues. Germline V gives CDR1 SGHRS, CDR2 YFSETQ. Trimming stripped 0 bases from V and 3 bases from J, with 10 bases between. The CDR3 DNA reads as TGCGCCAGCAGCTTGGAGGACAGTCTCAATCAGCCCCAGCATTTT. Translation: CASSLEDSLNQPQHF.

This chain joins TRBV7-9 and TRBJ2-5; 7 bases match TRBD1. The CDR3 covers 14 residues. Germline V gene lookup returns CDR1 SEHNR and CDR2 FQNEAQ (reference sequence). The V segment lost 0 bases and the J segment 4 bases; nucleotides outside the gene matches: 2. The CDR3 here is CASSLATGPETQYF. DNA for the CDR3: TGTGCCAGCAGCTTAGCGACAGGGCCAGAGACCCAGTACTTC.

This clone came up a few times. The chain is built from TRBV19 and TRBJ2-2; TRBD1 is a possible D gene (5 bases). Deletions cut 5 bases from V and 3 bases from J, with 16 bases between. Germline-derived CDR1 and CDR2 are LNHDA and SQIVND (reference sequence). This CDR3 region has 16 residues. The CDR3 loop is CASSPAAGMDTGELFF. The CDR3 bases are TGTGCCAGTAGTCCTGCCGCAGGGATGGACACCGGGGAGCTGTTTTTT.

The chain recombines TRBV19 with TRBJ1-5; D might be TRBD1 (5 bases). This CDR3 has 15 residues. The germline V gene encodes CDR1 LNHDA and CDR2 SQIVND (reference sequence). V was shortened by 1 base and J by 4 bases, with 11 bases between the two germline ends. CDR3 region: CASSIGSGVNQPQHF. The CDR3 bases are TGTGCCAGTAGTATAGGCTCGGGGGTTAATCAGCCCCAGCATTTT.

This chain links TRBV15 with TRBJ1-2; D call uncertain. V shed 2 bases and J shed 4 bases, with 8 bases lying between them. Germline CDR1 and CDR2: LNHNV and YYDKDF (reference sequence). CDR3 length equals 13 residues. CDR3 amino acids: CATSRTRAYGYTF. DNA for the CDR3: TGTGCCACCAGCAGAACGCGTGCCTATGGCTACACCTTC. The full variable domain, rest sourced from reference TRBV15 and TRBJ1-2, is DAMVIQNPRYQVTQFGKPVTLSCSQTLNHNVMYWYQQKSSQAPKLLFHYYDKDFNNEADTPDNFQSRRPNTSFCFLDIRSPGLGDTAMYLCATSRTRAYGYTFGSGTRLTVV.

V and J are TRBV30 and TRBJ2-2; 9 positions match TRBD1. Trimming took 5 bases from V and 5 from J; bases not matched to a gene: 9. CDR1 is GTSNPN, CDR2 SVGIG, per germline (reference sequence). The CDR3 runs 15 residues. CDR3 amino acids: CAWSGTGFATGELFF. CDR3 nucleotide sequence: TGTGCCTGGTCCGGGACAGGGTTTGCGACCGGGGAGCTGTTTTTT.

The J gene is TRBJ2-3, the V gene TRBV19, with D maybe TRBD1 (5 bases). The germline V gene has CDR1 LNHDA and CDR2 SQIVND (reference sequence). Trimming left V 9 bases short and J 3 bases short, with 13 bases between. This CDR3 is 13 amino acids long. The chain's CDR3 is CASRQKGTDTQYF. DNA of the CDR3: TGTGCCAGCAGACAGAAGGGTACAGATACGCAGTATTTT. The full variable domain, with the rest looked up from reference TRBV19 and TRBJ2-3, is DGGITQSPKYLFRKEGQNVTLSCEQNLNHDAMYWYRQDPGQGLRLIYYSQIVNDFQKGDIAEGYSVSREKKESFPLTVTSAQKNPTAFYLCASRQKGTDTQYFGPGTRLTVL.

This chain joins TRBV27 and TRBJ2-1; D possibly corresponds to TRBD2 (5 bases). CDR1 is MNHEY and CDR2 is SMNVEV in the germline V gene (reference sequence). There are 13 residues in the CDR3. V lost 6 bases and J 15 bases, leaving 21 bases between the germline ends. The CDR3 reads CASSLRGQNLPFF. In nucleotides, the CDR3 is TGTGCCAGCAGCCTTCGGGGTCAGAACCTCCCGTTCTTC.

J is TRBJ2-7 and V is TRBV6-5; 10 nucleotides align to TRBD2. The CDR3 covers 13 residues. Germline V gene data show CDR1 as MNHEY and CDR2 as SVGAGI. V was clipped by 10 bases and J by 4 bases; unmatched bases: 7. The CDR3 here is CATRAGGQYEQYF. Here the CDR3 DNA reads TGTGCCACGAGAGCGGGAGGGCAGTACGAGCAGTACTTC.

J is TRBJ2-7 and V is TRBV27, with 8 bases aligning to TRBD2. Trimming at V came to 5 bases and at J to 6 bases, leaving 12 bases not matched to a gene. CDR1 is MNHEY, CDR2 SMNVEV, per germline (reference sequence). The CDR3 is made up of 15 amino acids. CDR3 residues: CASSPFGREEREQYF. The CDR3 DNA reads TGTGCCAGCAGTCCCTTCGGGCGGGAGGAACGCGAGCAGTACTTC.

V is TRBV5-5 and J is TRBJ1-4, with D uncertain. Trimming left V 3 bases short and J 1 base short, with 7 bases between. Germline assignment: CDR1 SGHKS and CDR2 YYEKEE (reference sequence). This CDR3 is 14 amino acids long. The CDR3 coding sequence is TGTGCCAGCAGCTATCGGGGAACTAATGAAAAACTGTTTTTT. It translates to CASSYRGTNEKLFF.

The rearrangement joins TRBV6-4 to TRBJ1-1; a weak D match, TRBD1 (6 bases). The CDR3 extends over 13 amino acids. Trimming removed 5 bases from V and 3 bases from J, with 10 bases in between. From germline, CDR1 is MRHNA and CDR2 SNTAGT. CDR3 sequence reads: CASSLNRDTEAFF. The CDR3 bases are TGTGCCAGCAGTCTCAACAGGGACACTGAAGCTTTCTTT.

The chain is built from TRBV6-6 and TRBJ2-6, with D unclear. The CDR3 is 14 residues long. V was cut by 1 base and J by 1 base, with 2 bases left in between. CDR1 and CDR2 from the germline V gene are MNHNY and SVGAGI (reference sequence). CDR3 DNA sequence: TGTGCCAGCAGTTACTTATCTGGGGCCAACGTCCTGACTTTC. This translates into CASSYLSGANVLTF.

V usage is TRBV18 and J usage is TRBJ1-1; no definite D call. V was shortened by 4 bases and J by 3 bases, with 9 bases between the two germline ends. Germline V gene data show CDR1 as KGHSH and CDR2 as LQKENI. This CDR3 is 13 amino acids long. For the CDR3, the DNA is TGTGCCAGCTCACTCCAGGAGGACACTGAAGCTTTCTTT. This codes for CASSLQEDTEAFF.